These 25 T cell receptor beta chains originate from one sample sequenced in a study of T cell repertoires in cytomegalovirus infection. In TCRdb, the reads were re-called with MiXCR into one record per CDR3 protein. This sample has hundreds of thousands of distinct CDR3 sequences, with around 10% found just once. Sequencing was carried out using PBMCs. The receptors come from a human donor in good health (CMV status not recorded). Some clones in this sample may be carry-over from other donors' samples.

This clonotype has more than one count but fewer than ten. V gene TRBV5-1 combines with J gene TRBJ2-1; TRBD1 matches at 9 bases. The V and J ends lost 4 bases and 6 bases, in that order; junction bases with no gene match: 5. The V gene's germline CDR1 is SGHRS and CDR2 YFSETQ. There are 14 residues in the CDR3. The chain's CDR3 is CASSPRTGANEQFF. The CDR3 DNA reads as TGCGCCAGCAGCCCCCGGACAGGGGCCAATGAGCAGTTCTTC.

This clonotype was seen ten or more times. This chain links TRBV7-9 with TRBJ2-2; 8 bases align to TRBD2. There are 16 residues in the CDR3. Unmatched junction bases numbered 9, after V lost 5 bases and J lost 4 bases. Germline assignment: CDR1 SEHNR and CDR2 FQNEAQ (reference sequence). The CDR3 nucleotides read TGTGCCAGCAGCCTAACCGGGACTAGAAGCACCGGGGAGCTGTTTTTT. Its translation is CASSLTGTRSTGELFF.

This clonotype was observed once. A much bigger clone sits one base away, suggesting this may be a read error. The V gene is TRBV27, the J gene TRBJ2-1, with D uncertain. Per the germline V gene, CDR1 is MNHEY and CDR2 is SMNVEV (reference sequence). The CDR3 is 14 residues long. The CDR3 here is CAGSDLSSYNEQFF. As DNA, the CDR3 is TGTGCCGGCAGCGACCTGAGCTCCTACAATGAGCAGTTCTTC.

This clonotype has a count of ten or more. The junction departs from the called germline gene at one end, perhaps through a read error. The chain's CDR3 is CSVEDQGGGLLF. Here the CDR3 DNA reads TGCAGCGTTGAAGATCAGGGCGGGGGGTTACTCTTC. The chain is built from TRBV29-1 and TRBJ2-1; 8 bases agree with TRBD2. Germline V CDR1 and CDR2: SQVTM, ANQGSEA. CDR3 length equals 12 residues.

Many counts were recorded for this clonotype. The chain couples TRBV9 to TRBJ2-1, with 7 bases identical to TRBD1. Germline V gene data show CDR1 as SGDLS and CDR2 as YYNGEE. V was clipped by 4 bases and J by 9 bases; unmatched bases: 7. The CDR3 sequence is 13 residues long. The CDR3 DNA reads as TGTGCCAGCAGCCCGAGGGGGCGGAGTGAGCAGTTCTTC. This codes for CASSPRGRSEQFF.

Only one count was recorded for this clonotype. V gene TRBV10-3 combines with J gene TRBJ2-5; D remains unclear. The V end was cut by 6 bases, the J end by 4 bases, with 9 bases between. The CDR3 totals 12 residues. Germline lookup yields CDR1 ENHRY and CDR2 SYGVKD. The chain's CDR3 is CAISTKGETQYF. CDR3 sequence (DNA): TGTGCCATCAGCACGAAGGGAGAGACCCAGTACTTC.

This clonotype has ten or more counts. The J gene is TRBJ1-5, the V gene TRBV6-2 or TRBV6-3; D may be TRBD1 (5 bases). Trimming took 9 bases from V and 1 from J, leaving 16 bases between them. The CDR3 is 15 amino acids. The germline gives CDR1 MNHEY, CDR2 SVGEGT. This CDR3 reads CASNPDSLSNQPQHF. The CDR3 DNA reads TGTGCCAGTAATCCCGACAGTTTGAGCAATCAGCCCCAGCATTTT.

In its sample, this clonotype was seen many times. The genes are TRBV28 and TRBJ2-5, with 7 nucleotides matching TRBD1. Per the germline V gene, CDR1 is MDHEN and CDR2 is SYDVKM. J was trimmed by 5 bases and V by 5 bases; bases with no gene match: 5. The CDR3 totals 13 residues. The DNA for the CDR3 is TGTGCCAGCAGTCCACAGGGGTGGGAGACCCAGTACTTC. Its translation: CASSPQGWETQYF. The full variable domain, its missing parts supplied by reference TRBV28 and TRBJ2-5, is DVKVTQSSRYLVKRTGEKVFLECVQDMDHENMFWYRQDPGLGLRLIYFSYDVKMKEKGDIPEGYSVSREKKERFSLILESASTNQTSMYLCASSPQGWETQYFGPGTRLLVL.

This clonotype has at least ten counts. V and J are TRBV7-2 and TRBJ2-1; D is undetermined. From germline, CDR1 is SGHTA and CDR2 FQGNSA. The length of the CDR3 is 15 residues. Trimming stripped 4 bases from V and 0 bases from J, with 10 bases between. CDR3 DNA: TGTGCCAGCAGCTATGGCGGCTACTCCTACAATGAGCAGTTCTTC. This codes for CASSYGGYSYNEQFF. The complete variable domain, with remaining parts taken from reference TRBV7-2 and TRBJ2-1, reads GAGVSQSPSNKVTEKGKDVELRCDPISGHTALYWYRQSLGQGLEFLIYFQGNSAPDKSGLPSDRFSAERTGGSVSTLTIQRTQQEDSAVYLCASSYGGYSYNEQFFGPGTRLTVL.

This chain connects TRBV28 to TRBJ1-5; D unresolved. CDR1 and CDR2 from the germline V gene are MDHEN and SYDVKM. The CDR3 length is 18 residues. The ends were cut back, 6 bases at V and 0 bases at J, with 21 bases in the middle. The chain's CDR3 is CASRPLKDDDDSNQPQHF. As DNA, the CDR3 is TGTGCCAGCAGACCACTCAAAGACGATGACGATAGCAATCAGCCCCAGCATTTT.

This clonotype was recorded many times. The V call is TRBV5-1, the J call TRBJ1-6; possible D gene TRBD1, 5 bases. The CDR3 has 15 amino acids. V was clipped by 1 base and J by 9 bases, with 14 bases between them. CDR1 and CDR2 (germline): SGHRS, YFSETQ. The CDR3 DNA reads TGCGCCAGCAGCTTGTATGGGGACGGAGGTTCACCCCTCCACTTT. This encodes CASSLYGDGGSPLHF.

This clonotype was seen ten or more times. V usage is TRBV6-1 and J usage is TRBJ2-7; 7 bases are shared with TRBD1. The CDR3 contains 15 residues. Germline V gene data show CDR1 as MNHNS and CDR2 as SASEGT. Germline trimming cut 3 bases from V and 3 bases from J; bases unmatched to any gene: 8. This chain's CDR3 is CASSEGTVTFYEQYF. The CDR3 bases are TGTGCCAGCAGTGAGGGGACAGTGACATTCTACGAGCAGTACTTC.

This clonotype was seen at least ten times. The V and J genes are TRBV7-2 and TRBJ1-5; D unresolved. Trimming removed 7 bases at V and 3 bases at J, with 13 bases between. Germline CDR1 is SGHTA and CDR2 is FQGNSA. The CDR3 loop spans 14 amino acids. CDR3 amino acids: CASNTGSFNQPQHF. CDR3 bases: TGTGCCAGCAACACGGGCAGCTTCAATCAGCCCCAGCATTTT.

This clonotype was counted ten times or more. J is TRBJ2-2 and V is TRBV20-1, with no clear D. Trimming took 3 bases from V and 7 from J, leaving 12 bases between them. CDR3 size: 13 residues. From germline, CDR1 is DFQATT and CDR2 SNEGSKA (reference sequence). CDR3 coding DNA: TGCAGTGCTAGTGGCCAAAAAGGCGGGGAGCTGTTTTTT. Protein sequence: CSASGQKGGELFF.

This clonotype was recorded a few times. J is TRBJ2-5 and V is TRBV10-3; no clear D gene. Germline V gene lookup returns CDR1 ENHRY and CDR2 SYGVKD. V dropped 3 bases and J dropped 2 bases, with 4 bases sitting between them. The CDR3 is made up of 12 amino acids. CDR3: CAISDGQETQYF. Here the CDR3 DNA reads TGTGCCATCAGTGATGGGCAAGAGACCCAGTACTTC.

V gene TRBV18 combines with J gene TRBJ2-2; D gene uncertain. This CDR3 spans 12 amino acids. Per the germline V gene, CDR1 is KGHSH and CDR2 is LQKENI. V lost 0 bases to trimming and J lost 7 bases, with 3 bases between them. The CDR3 bases are TGTGCCAGCTCACCACCGAACGGGGAGCTGTTTTTT. It encodes CASSPPNGELFF. Full variable domain (remainder filled in from reference TRBV18 and TRBJ2-2): NAGVMQNPRHLVRRRGQEARLRCSPMKGHSHVYWYRQLPEEGLKFMVYLQKENIIDESGMPKERFSAEFPKEGPSILRIQQVVRGDSAAYFCASSPPNGELFFGEGSRLTVL.

In this sample, this clonotype turned up many times. The V call is TRBV28, the J call TRBJ1-5; TRBD1 is a possible D gene (5 bases). Deletions cut 2 bases from V and 11 bases from J, with 7 bases between. The CDR3 loop spans 11 amino acids. The germline CDR1 and CDR2 sequences are MDHEN and SYDVKM. Here the CDR3 reads CASSLGGAQHF. DNA of the CDR3: TGTGCCAGCAGTTTAGGGGGGGCCCAGCATTTT.

V gene TRBV19 combines with J gene TRBJ2-7; TRBD1 matches at 7 bases. Germline values: CDR1 LNHDA, CDR2 SQIVND (reference sequence). This CDR3 region has 15 residues. Losses at the gene ends were 4 bases for V and 2 bases for J; bases not matched to a gene: 8. In DNA form, the CDR3 reads TGTGCCAGTAGTAGGACAGGTGGTCCAACCTACGAGCAGTACTTC. Its translation: CASSRTGGPTYEQYF.

The CDR3 region is CASSLGAHTEAFF. Written as DNA, the CDR3 is TGTGCCAGCAGCTTGGGGGCCCACACTGAAGCTTTCTTT. The chain has TRBV5-5 and TRBJ1-1; the D is unclear. The CDR3 has 13 residues. V was cut by 0 bases and J by 3 bases, with 6 bases left in between. Germline CDR1 SGHKS, CDR2 YYEKEE (reference sequence).

This clonotype was counted only a few times. DNA of the CDR3: TGCAGTGCTAGAGGGACTAGCGGGGGGATAGGCACAGATACGCAGTATTTT. Residues: CSARGTSGGIGTDTQYF. The genes are TRBV20-1 and TRBJ2-3; 14 nucleotides align to TRBD2. Looked up from germline, CDR1 is DFQATT and CDR2 is SNEGSKA (reference sequence). V lost 1 base to trimming and J lost 1 base; unmatched junction nucleotides: 4. This CDR3 has 17 amino acids.

V is TRBV28 and J is TRBJ1-4; D remains ambiguous. Trimming pared 4 bases from V and 2 bases from J, leaving 20 bases between. CDR1 is MDHEN and CDR2 is SYDVKM in the germline V gene. CDR3 length equals 18 residues. Here the CDR3 reads CASSSPKLTLATNEKLFF. The CDR3 coding sequence is TGTGCCAGCAGTTCCCCGAAGCTTACCTTAGCGACTAATGAAAAACTGTTTTTT.

In its sample, this clonotype was seen many times. This chain uses TRBV6-2 or TRBV6-3 with TRBJ1-1; D possibly corresponds to TRBD1 (6 bases). CDR3 size: 12 residues. V was pared by 8 bases and J by 3 bases, with 10 bases between. CDR1 and CDR2 (germline): MNHEY, SVGEGT. CDR3 in DNA: TGTGCCAGCCGACAGGCCGACACTGAAGCTTTCTTT. Its translation is CASRQADTEAFF.

This clonotype was recorded at least ten times. The V gene is TRBV14, the J gene TRBJ1-5; tentative D call: TRBD1 (5 bases). CDR3 length: 18 amino acids. The germline gives CDR1 SGHDN, CDR2 FVKESK. The germline V and J ends were trimmed by 2 bases and 1 base, with 18 bases remaining between them. The CDR3 spells CASSQKIGGDGSNQPQHF. The CDR3 nucleotides read TGTGCCAGCAGCCAAAAGATCGGAGGGGATGGCAGCAATCAGCCCCAGCATTTT.

This clonotype was picked up a small number of times. This chain links TRBV2 with TRBJ2-2; no definite D call. CDR1 is SNHLY, CDR2 FYNNEI, per germline. The CDR3 has 16 residues. Between the trimmed V and J ends, which lost 2 bases and 1 base, there was a span of 11 bases. Written as DNA, the CDR3 is TGTGCCAGCAGTGAAACCACCCCGAGGAACACCGGGGAGCTGTTTTTT. It yields the protein CASSETTPRNTGELFF.

Comments on this clonotype: This could be a read error, since a much larger clone is one nucleotide away. This chain uses TRBV7-9 with TRBJ2-3, with TRBD1 matching over 8 bases. The CDR3 has 13 amino acids. Germline V gene sequence: CDR1 SEHNR, CDR2 FQNEAQ (reference sequence). CDR3 nucleotide sequence: TGTACCAGCAGCCCCAGGGGGCCAGATACGCAGTATTTT. It yields the protein CTSSPRGPDTQYF.